This TCR beta chain was observed in a study of PD-1 blockade in classical Hodgkin lymphoma (dated by TCRdb to the early 2020s). Describing the broader study: Nivolumab dosing was 3 mg/kg intravenously every 2 weeks, continuing until either disease progression or unacceptable toxicity. The study used CyTOF and TCR beta sequencing to define a peripheral blood immune signature of response to PD-1 blockade in classical Hodgkin lymphoma. Summary of the overall study and its limitations: The study was limited to a single clinical trial cohort, and causes of repertoire differences, possibly disease activity or prior therapy, remained undefined. Trial patients achieving complete response had baseline diversity similar to newly diagnosed patients, whereas partial responders and progressors had significantly lower diversity. Diversity was lower in patients who began nivolumab less than 1 year after ASCT, so these patients were left out of later analyses to avoid confounding by immune reconstitution. A significant rise by C4D1 was seen in CD4+ but not CD8+ TCR diversity (p=0.0027 vs p=0.16), with the rise being most apparent in complete responders (p=0.02). Baseline TCR diversity was reported to be lower in newly diagnosed patients than in healthy donors, and even lower in relapsed/refractory patients.

What the time point label conveys for this sample: cycle 4 day 1 (C4D1), after around six weeks of nivolumab. Every trial patient had relapsed after autologous stem cell transplantation, and cohorts A, B and C differed in prior brentuximab vedotin exposure. A Miltenyi CD4+ T cell isolation kit was used for magnetic negative selection to purify CD4+ T cells from thawed PBMCs. A total of about 51 patients with relapsed/refractory classical Hodgkin lymphoma made up the trial cohort, and each patient's best overall response was complete response, partial response or progressive disease. Single-agent nivolumab was administered to trial patients in the multi-cohort phase II CheckMate 205 trial. An independent review committee assessed best overall response by applying the 2007 International Working Group response criteria. Trial PBMCs were collected just before the start of nivolumab (C1D1) and during therapy at cycle 2 day 1 and cycle 4 day 1. Peripheral blood was collected in 8 mL Vacutainer Cell Preparation Tubes, from which PBMCs were isolated by centrifugation and then cryopreserved. Purified CD4+ and CD8+ fractions were prepared only for cases in which an additional PBMC sample was available. Magnetically labelled cells were depleted on LS columns in a quadroMACS separator, and the flow-through was collected as the purified fraction.

Genomic DNA was extracted with the Qiagen DNeasy kit from unsorted PBMCs and from negatively selected CD4+ and CD8+ fractions. Amplification of TCR beta CDR3 regions was done by immunoSEQ multiplex PCR with primers that anneal to V and J segments. A synthetic immune receptor repertoire was used to minimize amplification bias, and any residual bias was removed computationally once sequencing was done. As for the original processing: Repertoire diversity was quantified as the Shannon entropy index using custom Python scripts. Unsorted, CD4+ and CD8+ repertoires were examined separately, except in combined analyses, for which CD4+ and CD8+ sequences were merged in silico. A clone counted as expanded when the clone's frequency after treatment rose at least 2-fold relative to C1D1, and clones undetected at baseline were given a pseudocount of 0.5. Singleton clones were defined as clones with 0 or 1 copy at C1D1, and non-singleton clones were defined as clones with 2 or more copies. Clones expanded in unsorted samples were assigned a CD4+, CD8+ or unknown annotation through matching of protein sequences in sorted samples from the same patient. Wilcoxon tests were applied to paired samples to test diversity changes from C1D1 to C4D1. This is the immuneACCESS table as TCRdb keeps it, with only in-frame sequences that have V and J called. A part of the clones is gone; compared with another copy, unresolved V genes explain less than half, and the rest is unexplained. That table is the source of V, J and clone size, and D and trimming were worked out from the DNA. For this sample the table gives roughly 30,000 clones, of which under 90% were detected only once. Approximately 0.88% of the sample belongs to the ten largest clones.

This clone came up a few times. There is no known antigen for this receptor. No base qualities exist here, and no much larger clone lies one base off it. CDR1 and CDR2 (MNHEY, SVGAGI) derive from the germline V gene. The CDR3 starts with the cysteine, ends with the phenylalanine, and has 14 residues. The CDR3 DNA has 42 bases and is translated from base 1. Between the V and J ends, shortened by 2 bases and 7 bases respectively, the junction contains 14 bases. The sample here was CD4+ T cells from blood, taken before the fourth cycle of nivolumab. The chain employs TRBV6-5 and TRBJ1-2; TRBD1 is a weak D gene call, 5 bases matching. The source of this sequence is a human donor with classical Hodgkin lymphoma. The DNA sequence is TGTGCCAGCAGTTACACAGTATCCAGGGTTGGCTACACCTTC. It codes for CASSYTVSRVGYTF.